These T cell receptor beta chains were read from a single sample in a study of CD8 T cells in ankylosing spondylitis. One entry per CDR3 protein, called by TCRdb with MiXCR from the 5' RACE reads. The sample has some 840,000 distinct CDR3 sequences, roughly 10% seen once; the top ten hold under 0.6%. The sample consisted of blood, either unsorted or a sorted T cell fraction (not recorded which). These receptors were obtained from a male donor with ankylosing spondylitis. Each CDR3 is given with its conserved first and last residue. Each record gives: V gene, D gene, J gene, clone size, CDR3 protein, CDR3 DNA. The D gene is left open where the match is weak. Size tells how often a clone was seen (once, few, many) or the class of an expanded clone, and some rows leave it out.

TRBV10-3	NA	TRBJ2-1	many	CAISEWRDEQFF	TGTGCCATCAGTGAGTGGAGGGATGAGCAGTTCTTC
TRBV5-1	TRBD1	TRBJ2-7	NA	CASSLFGTGHEQYF	TGCGCCAGCAGCCTTTTCGGGACAGGGCACGAGCAGTACTTC
TRBV20-1	NA	TRBJ2-7	NA	CSATRTSYEQYF	TGCAGTGCTACACGGACATCCTACGAGCAGTACTTC
TRBV10-3	NA	TRBJ2-2	NA	CAISGDIRTGELFF	TGTGCCATCAGTGGAGACATACGCACCGGGGAGCTGTTTTTT
TRBV20-1	NA	TRBJ2-5	many	CSVKSLGRETQYF	TGCAGTGTGAAGAGCCTCGGGCGAGAGACCCAGTACTTC
TRBV12-3/TRBV12-4	NA	TRBJ2-3	NA	CASSLAPQLFTDTQYF	TGTGCCAGCAGTTTAGCCCCACAGTTATTCACAGATACGCAGTATTTT
TRBV10-3	NA	TRBJ2-7	many	CAITGVFSYEQYF	TGTGCCATCACGGGGGTTTTCTCCTACGAGCAGTACTTC
TRBV20-1	TRBD2	TRBJ2-1	few	CSARVRTSGNNEQFF	TGCAGTGCTAGAGTTCGTACTAGCGGGAACAATGAGCAGTTCTTC
TRBV10-3	NA	TRBJ2-7	NA	CASQPVDSFIREQYF	TGTGCCTCACAGCCGGTGGACAGTTTTATACGTGAGCAGTACTTC
TRBV6-2/TRBV6-3	NA	TRBJ2-3	many	CASGVADTQYF	TGTGCCAGCGGGGTCGCAGATACGCAGTATTTT
TRBV5-6	NA	TRBJ1-2	many	CASRENGGNPGYTF	TGTGCCAGCAGAGAGAACGGCGGCAATCCTGGCTACACCTTC
TRBV27	NA	TRBJ2-2	many	CASRRGDTGELFF	TGTGCCAGCCGGAGAGGGGACACCGGGGAGCTGTTTTTT
TRBV20-1	NA	TRBJ2-7	once	CSARVRFHLGTYEQYF	TGCAGTGCTAGAGTTCGATTCCACCTAGGAACCTACGAGCAGTACTTC
TRBV19	NA	TRBJ1-1	few	CASSPGAGWTEAFF	TGTGCCAGTAGCCCTGGAGCGGGATGGACTGAAGCTTTCTTT
TRBV7-2	NA	TRBJ1-1	NA	CASSLEPWTVWGAFF	TGTGCCAGCAGCTTAGAGCCGTGGACAGTATGGGGAGCTTTCTTT
TRBV25-1	NA	TRBJ2-3	few	CASRFLSDTQYF	TGTGCCAGCAGGTTTTTAAGTGATACGCAGTATTTT
TRBV28	NA	TRBJ1-5	NA	CASSFNRATYSNQPQHF	TGTGCCAGCAGTTTTAACAGGGCCACTTATAGCAATCAGCCCCAGCATTTT
TRBV6-2/TRBV6-3	NA	TRBJ1-2	many	CASSYATNYGYTF	TGTGCCAGCAGTTACGCCACTAACTATGGCTACACCTTC
TRBV3-1	NA	TRBJ2-5	few	CASSPWTAGPQETQYF	TGTGCCAGCAGCCCGTGGACAGCCGGCCCCCAAGAGACCCAGTACTTC
TRBV20-1	NA	TRBJ2-1	many	CSALTSSYNEQFF	TGCAGTGCTCTGACAAGCTCCTACAATGAGCAGTTCTTC
TRBV6-2/TRBV6-3	NA	TRBJ1-1	few	CASSYSRGPDTEAFF	TGTGCCAGCAGTTACTCAAGAGGACCGGACACTGAAGCTTTCTTT
TRBV7-8	NA	TRBJ2-4	NA	CASSLGEVTRIQYF	TGTGCCAGCAGCTTAGGAGAGGTGACCAGAATTCAGTACTTC